The 25 T cell receptor beta chains below were found in one sample sequenced in a study of CD8 T cells in ankylosing spondylitis (dated by TCRdb to 2017 to 2019). The investigation overall reported the following: Blood from ankylosing spondylitis patients appeared to be characterized by a TCR beta motif composed of eight or nine highly homologous amino acid variants.

The antigens of these receptors remain unknown. The method behind the library was 5' RACE. Sequenced on an Illumina HiSeq 2500. TCRdb reprocessed the public reads (quality trimming at Q25 with fastp, clone calling with MiXCR) and kept in-frame beta chains. Every entry covers one CDR3 protein and lists the most common genes and DNA from its rows. This sample comprises some 85,000 distinct CDR3 sequences, around 8.5% of them detected only once. The ten biggest clones cover approximately 30% of the sample. Input material: blood, either unsorted or a sorted T cell fraction (not recorded which). Source of these receptors: a male donor with ankylosing spondylitis.

This clonotype has a count of ten or more. This rearrangement joins TRBV27 to TRBJ2-7; D remains unclear. The CDR3 totals 13 residues. Germline V CDR1 and CDR2: MNHEY, SMNVEV (reference sequence). Trimming removed 3 bases at V and 7 bases at J, with 13 bases between. The CDR3 reads CASSFTSPREQYV. CDR3 nucleotide sequence: TGTGCCAGCAGTTTTACCTCCCCCCGTGAGCAGTACGTC.

This clonotype occurred a few times. This chain uses TRBV6-6 with TRBJ1-4, with no clear D. In germline, CDR1 is MNHNY, CDR2 SVGAGI (reference sequence). With 3 bases removed from V and 7 bases from J, the gap between germline ends came to 6 bases. The CDR3 loop spans 12 amino acids. The CDR3 spells CASSYMGEKLFF. The CDR3 DNA reads TGTGCCAGCAGTTATATGGGTGAAAAACTGTTTTTT.

The chain has TRBV9 and TRBJ2-1; the match to TRBD1 covers 9 bases. CDR3 length: 15 residues. V gave up 3 bases and J gave up 4 bases; unmatched junction bases: 5. CDR1 SGDLS and CDR2 YYNGEE come from the germline V gene. The CDR3 reads CASSAGTGRYNEQFF. The DNA of the CDR3 is TGTGCCAGCAGCGCTGGGACAGGGAGATACAATGAGCAGTTCTTC.

This clonotype was seen at least ten times. V usage is TRBV7-9 and J usage is TRBJ1-4; D is unresolved. V was pared by 5 bases and J by 0 bases, with 10 bases between. The germline V gene encodes CDR1 SEHNR and CDR2 FQNEAQ (reference sequence). The CDR3 totals 15 residues. In DNA, the CDR3 is TGTGCCAGCAGCCCGGGGATTGCAACTAATGAAAAACTGTTTTTT. It is translated as CASSPGIATNEKLFF.

At least ten counts were recorded for this clonotype. The DNA of the CDR3 is TGTGCCAGCAGTTTATTGGCTAGCGGGAGGAATGAGCAGTTCTTC. Translating gives CASSLLASGRNEQFF. This sequence joins TRBV27 and TRBJ2-1, with 11 positions matching TRBD2. The V and J ends lost 1 base and 7 bases, in that order; junction bases with no gene match: 3. CDR3 length: 15 residues. CDR1 is MNHEY and CDR2 is SMNVEV in the germline V gene (reference sequence).

The V call is TRBV7-9, the J call TRBJ2-7, with a possible D match to TRBD2 (6 bases). V gave up 6 bases and J gave up 5 bases, with 17 bases separating them. This CDR3 has 14 amino acids. The germline gives CDR1 SEHNR, CDR2 FQNEAQ (reference sequence). The CDR3 is CASRREPSGNEQYF. The CDR3 nucleotides are TGTGCCAGCAGACGGGAGCCGTCAGGGAACGAGCAGTACTTC.

The genes are TRBV7-6 and TRBJ2-1, with TRBD2 matching 9 bases. The CDR3 consists of 18 residues. The germline CDR1 and CDR2 sequences are SGHVS and FNYEAQ. Unmatched junction bases numbered 14, after V lost 0 bases and J lost 8 bases. In nucleotides, the CDR3 is TGTGCCAGCAGCTTAGCGCTAGCGGGAAGGTCCCGTCTCCATGAGCAGTTCTTC. Amino acids: CASSLALAGRSRLHEQFF.

Many counts were recorded for this clonotype. V is TRBV3-1 and J is TRBJ2-2, with D tentatively TRBD2 (6 bases). Germline CDR1 LGHDT, CDR2 YNNKEL (reference sequence). V gave up 1 base and J gave up 3 bases, with 12 bases separating them. This CDR3 is built from 16 residues. The CDR3 nucleotides read TGTGCCAGCAGCCAAGCTCGGGAGATCGACACCGGGGAGCTGTTTTTT. Protein: CASSQAREIDTGELFF.

This clonotype has a handful of counts. The chain has TRBV11-2 and TRBJ2-5; TRBD1 matches at 8 bases. The V and J ends lost 1 base and 1 base, in that order; junction bases with no gene match: 5. Germline V CDR1 and CDR2: SGHAT, FQNNGV. The CDR3 has 16 amino acids. The CDR3, as DNA: TGTGCCAGCAGCTTAGTGTTGCAGGGGGCCCAAGAGACCCAGTACTTC. Amino acid sequence: CASSLVLQGAQETQYF.

The V call is TRBV7-9, the J call TRBJ2-5, with D unresolved. The CDR3 runs to 13 residues. Germline V lookup: CDR1 SEHNR, CDR2 FQNEAQ (reference sequence). The V and J ends lost 5 bases and 0 bases respectively, with 7 bases between them. CDR3 in amino acids: CASSGPYQETQYF. The CDR3 region has the DNA TGTGCCAGCAGCGGACCGTACCAAGAGACCCAGTACTTC.

This clonotype was seen more than once but under ten times. V gene TRBV6-6 combines with J gene TRBJ2-7; possible D gene TRBD2, 5 bases. Germline V gene data show CDR1 as MNHNY and CDR2 as SVGAGI (reference sequence). The CDR3 runs 13 residues. Trimming removed 5 bases from V and 0 bases from J, with 8 bases in between. The CDR3 sequence is CASSGENSYEQYF. The CDR3 DNA reads TGTGCCAGCAGTGGGGAGAACTCCTACGAGCAGTACTTC.

This clonotype has ten or more counts. This chain connects TRBV4-1 to TRBJ2-7; 10 bases match TRBD2. Germline CDR1 MGHRA, CDR2 YSYEKL. CDR3 size: 16 residues. V was clipped by 0 bases and J by 4 bases; unmatched bases: 6. CDR3 nucleotide sequence: TGCGCCAGCAGCCAAGAGAGAGCGGGAGGGGGTTACGAGCAGTACGTC. Protein: CASSQERAGGGYEQYV.

There are many counts of this clonotype. The V gene is TRBV20-1, the J gene TRBJ2-1; 11 bases fit TRBD2. In germline, CDR1 is DFQATT, CDR2 SNEGSKA (reference sequence). J was trimmed by 3 bases and V by 1 base; bases with no gene match: 8. This CDR3 spans 17 amino acids. CDR3 loop: CSARGVTGTSGYNEQFF. The CDR3 bases are TGCAGTGCTAGAGGGGTTACAGGGACTAGCGGCTACAATGAGCAGTTCTTC.

The gene calls are TRBV14 and TRBJ1-1, with a weak D call TRBD1 (6 bases). V was pared by 9 bases and J by 6 bases, with 20 bases between. The CDR3 is made up of 14 amino acids. Germline V CDR1 and CDR2: SGHDN, FVKESK. The CDR3, as DNA: TGTGCCAGTACCGCTACTTTGACAGGCCCTGAAGCTTTCTTT. Encoded protein: CASTATLTGPEAFF.

This clonotype has a count of ten or more. The chain employs TRBV25-1 and TRBJ2-5; 12 nucleotides match TRBD2. Germline CDR1 and CDR2: MGHDK and SYGVNS. The CDR3 covers 14 residues. The CDR3 reads CAISGTSGQETQYF. In DNA form, the CDR3 reads TGTGCGATCTCCGGGACTAGCGGGCAAGAGACCCAGTACTTC.

This clonotype was counted many times. The chain carries TRBV11-3 and TRBJ2-1; TRBD2 matches 7 bases. The V and J ends lost 3 bases and 10 bases, in that order; junction bases with no gene match: 12. From germline, CDR1 is SGHNT and CDR2 YENEEA. The CDR3 is made up of 15 amino acids. The CDR3 protein is CASSFTSSGSTEQFF. CDR3 sequence (DNA): TGTGCCAGCAGCTTTACTTCTAGCGGTTCTACGGAGCAGTTCTTC.

This sequence joins TRBV7-9 and TRBJ2-1; D call uncertain. CDR3 size: 14 residues. Trimming shortened V by 5 bases and J by 7 bases, and 15 bases separated the two germline ends. In germline, CDR1 is SEHNR, CDR2 FQNEAQ (reference sequence). CDR3 nucleotide sequence: TGTGCCAGCAGCCCCGTGGTCGGAGTGAATGAGCAGTTCTTC. The encoded protein is CASSPVVGVNEQFF.

V is TRBV7-9 and J is TRBJ2-5; D possibly corresponds to TRBD2 (5 bases). Trimming left V 4 bases short and J 5 bases short, with 11 bases between. The CDR3 contains 13 residues. Looked up from germline, CDR1 is SEHNR and CDR2 is FQNEAQ (reference sequence). CDR3 residues: CASSSTMWETQYF. Here the CDR3 DNA reads TGTGCCAGCAGCTCGACTATGTGGGAGACCCAGTACTTC.

The V gene is TRBV28, the J gene TRBJ1-5; a possible D gene is TRBD1 (6 bases). V lost 6 bases to trimming and J lost 9 bases, with 15 bases between them. The germline V gene encodes CDR1 MDHEN and CDR2 SYDVKM. The CDR3 is 13 amino acids. The CDR3 DNA is TGTGCCAGCAGACACCTCAAGGGGGTGCCCCAGCATTTT. Its protein product is CASRHLKGVPQHF.

This clonotype was seen a few times. The chain is built from TRBV5-1 and TRBJ1-6; no firm D call. CDR3 length: 18 amino acids. V gave up 0 bases and J gave up 0 bases, with 13 bases separating them. CDR1 SGHRS and CDR2 YFSETQ come from the germline V gene. The CDR3 reads CASSLGASRSSYNSPLHF. CDR3 DNA: TGCGCCAGCAGCTTGGGCGCTTCAAGGAGCTCCTATAATTCACCCCTCCACTTT.

This clonotype was observed a few times. This chain joins TRBV21-1 and TRBJ2-7. TRBV21-1 constitutes a pseudogene. CDR3 size: 12 residues. CDR3 loop: CASSFDRYEQYV. The CDR3 DNA follows: TGTGCCAGCAGCTTCGATCGCTACGAGCAGTACGTC.

This clonotype was counted between two and nine times. CDR3 sequence reads: CASSLGPGQGFGTQYF. In DNA form, the CDR3 reads TGTGCCAGCAGCTTAGGGCCGGGACAGGGGTTCGGGACCCAGTACTTC. The rearrangement joins TRBV11-2 to TRBJ2-5; 10 positions match TRBD1. Germline lookup yields CDR1 SGHAT and CDR2 FQNNGV. V was pared by 1 base and J by 7 bases, with 9 bases of the junction left unmatched. CDR3 length equals 16 residues.

This clonotype came up a few times. This sequence joins TRBV6-1 and TRBJ1-3, with no clear D. Trimming took 10 bases from V and 0 from J, leaving 13 bases between them. Germline lookup yields CDR1 MNHNS and CDR2 SASEGT. This CDR3 is 14 amino acids long. The CDR3 spells CATRIVSSGNTIYF. For the CDR3, the DNA is TGTGCCACCCGCATTGTCAGCTCTGGAAACACCATATATTTT.

There are many counts of this clonotype. This rearrangement joins TRBV2 to TRBJ2-3; D uncertain. Trimming cost V 5 bases and J 4 bases, with 4 bases left between them. Germline V gives CDR1 SNHLY, CDR2 FYNNEI. This CDR3 contains 11 residues. CDR3 sequence reads: CASSPPDTQYF. The CDR3 nucleotides read TGTGCCAGCAGTCCCCCAGATACGCAGTATTTT.

This clonotype was seen only a few times. This chain connects TRBV9 to TRBJ1-5; D not certain. In germline, CDR1 is SGDLS, CDR2 YYNGEE. This CDR3 has 15 amino acids. V was pared by 4 bases and J by 1 base, with 12 bases between. CDR3 residues: CASSSRPDSNQPQHF. CDR3 DNA: TGTGCCAGCAGCTCAAGACCGGACAGCAATCAGCCCCAGCATTTT.